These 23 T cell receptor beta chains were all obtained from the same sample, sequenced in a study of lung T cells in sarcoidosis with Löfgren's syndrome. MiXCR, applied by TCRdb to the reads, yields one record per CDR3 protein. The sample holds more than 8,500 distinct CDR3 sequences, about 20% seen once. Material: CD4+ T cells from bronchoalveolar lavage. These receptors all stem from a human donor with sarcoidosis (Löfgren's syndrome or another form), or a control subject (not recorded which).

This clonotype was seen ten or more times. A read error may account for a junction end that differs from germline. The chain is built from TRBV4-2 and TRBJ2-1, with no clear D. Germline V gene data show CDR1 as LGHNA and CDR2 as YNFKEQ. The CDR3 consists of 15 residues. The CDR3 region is CASSQGQSSNNEQFF. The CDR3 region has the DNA TGTGCCAGCAGCCAAGGTCAGTCCTCCAACAATGAGCAGTTCTTC.

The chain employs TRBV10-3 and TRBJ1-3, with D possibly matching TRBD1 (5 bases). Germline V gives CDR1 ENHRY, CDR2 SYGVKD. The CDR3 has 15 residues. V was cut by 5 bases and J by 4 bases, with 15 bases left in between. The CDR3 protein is CAISPQGLRGNTIYF. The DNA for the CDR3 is TGTGCCATCAGTCCGCAGGGACTGAGAGGAAACACCATATATTTT.

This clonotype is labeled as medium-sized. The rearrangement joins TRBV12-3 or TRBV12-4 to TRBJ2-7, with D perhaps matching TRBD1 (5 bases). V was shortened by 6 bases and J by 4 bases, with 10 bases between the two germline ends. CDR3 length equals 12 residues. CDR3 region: CASSQGVYEQYF. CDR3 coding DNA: TGTGCCAGCAGCCAGGGTGTGTACGAGCAGTACTTC.

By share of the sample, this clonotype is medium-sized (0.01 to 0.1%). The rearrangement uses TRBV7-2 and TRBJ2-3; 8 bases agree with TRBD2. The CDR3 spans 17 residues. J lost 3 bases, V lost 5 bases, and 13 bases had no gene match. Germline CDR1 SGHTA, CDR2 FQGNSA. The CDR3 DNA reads TGTGCCAGCAGCGTCAACAGAGCGGGAGTGGAGACAGATACGCAGTATTTT. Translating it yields CASSVNRAGVETDTQYF.

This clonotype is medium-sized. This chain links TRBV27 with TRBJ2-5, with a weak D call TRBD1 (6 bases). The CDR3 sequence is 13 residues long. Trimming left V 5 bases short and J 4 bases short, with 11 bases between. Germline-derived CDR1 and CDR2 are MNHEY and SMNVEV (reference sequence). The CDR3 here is CASSPTGRETQYF. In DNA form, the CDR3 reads TGTGCCAGCAGTCCCACAGGGAGAGAGACCCAGTACTTC.

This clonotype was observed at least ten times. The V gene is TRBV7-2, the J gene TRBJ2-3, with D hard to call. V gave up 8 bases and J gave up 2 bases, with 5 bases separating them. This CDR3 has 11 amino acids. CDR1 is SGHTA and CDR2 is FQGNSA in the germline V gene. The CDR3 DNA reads TGTGCCAGCGGCAACACAGATACGCAGTATTTT. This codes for CASGNTDTQYF.

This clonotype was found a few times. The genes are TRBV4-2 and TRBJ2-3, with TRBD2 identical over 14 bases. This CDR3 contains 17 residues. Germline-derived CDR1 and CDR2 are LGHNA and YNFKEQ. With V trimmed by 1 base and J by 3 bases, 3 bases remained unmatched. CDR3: CASSQGGLAGVTDTQYF. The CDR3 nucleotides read TGTGCCAGCAGCCAAGGGGGACTAGCGGGAGTGACAGATACGCAGTATTTT.

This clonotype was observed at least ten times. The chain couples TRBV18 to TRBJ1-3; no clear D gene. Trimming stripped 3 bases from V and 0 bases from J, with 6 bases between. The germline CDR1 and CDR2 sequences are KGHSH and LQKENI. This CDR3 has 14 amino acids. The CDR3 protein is CASSPGISGNTIYF. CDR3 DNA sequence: TGTGCCAGCTCACCTGGGATCTCTGGAAACACCATATATTTT.

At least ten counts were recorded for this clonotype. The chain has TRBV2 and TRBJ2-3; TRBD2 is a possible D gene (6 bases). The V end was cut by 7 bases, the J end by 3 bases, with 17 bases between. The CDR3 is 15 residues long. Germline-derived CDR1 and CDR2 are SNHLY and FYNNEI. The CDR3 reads CASTAGRRGTDTQYF. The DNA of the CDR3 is TGTGCCAGCACCGCAGGGCGGAGGGGAACAGATACGCAGTATTTT.

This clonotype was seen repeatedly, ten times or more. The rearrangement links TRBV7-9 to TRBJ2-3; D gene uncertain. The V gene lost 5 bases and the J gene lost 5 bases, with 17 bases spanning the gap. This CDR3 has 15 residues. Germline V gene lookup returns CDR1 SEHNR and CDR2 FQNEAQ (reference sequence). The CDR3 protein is CASSHTDTRQDTQYF. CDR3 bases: TGTGCCAGCAGCCACACCGACACCAGACAAGATACGCAGTATTTT.

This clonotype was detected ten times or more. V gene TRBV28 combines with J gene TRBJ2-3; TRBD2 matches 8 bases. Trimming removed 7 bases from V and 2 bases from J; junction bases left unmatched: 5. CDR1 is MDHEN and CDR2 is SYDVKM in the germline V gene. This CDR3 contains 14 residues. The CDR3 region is CASTIAGITDTQYF. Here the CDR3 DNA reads TGTGCCAGCACCATAGCGGGAATCACAGATACGCAGTATTTT.

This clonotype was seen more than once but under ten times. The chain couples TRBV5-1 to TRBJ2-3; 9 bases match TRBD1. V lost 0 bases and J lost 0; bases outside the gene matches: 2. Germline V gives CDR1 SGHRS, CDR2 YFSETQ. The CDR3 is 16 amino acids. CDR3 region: CASSLAGTGSTDTQYF. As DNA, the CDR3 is TGCGCCAGCAGCTTGGCCGGGACAGGGAGCACAGATACGCAGTATTTT.

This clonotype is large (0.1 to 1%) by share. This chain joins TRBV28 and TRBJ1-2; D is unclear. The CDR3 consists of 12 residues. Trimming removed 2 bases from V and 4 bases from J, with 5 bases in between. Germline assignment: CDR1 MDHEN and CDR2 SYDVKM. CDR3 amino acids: CASSLVLYGYTF. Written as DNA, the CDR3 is TGTGCCAGCAGTTTAGTACTCTATGGCTACACCTTC.

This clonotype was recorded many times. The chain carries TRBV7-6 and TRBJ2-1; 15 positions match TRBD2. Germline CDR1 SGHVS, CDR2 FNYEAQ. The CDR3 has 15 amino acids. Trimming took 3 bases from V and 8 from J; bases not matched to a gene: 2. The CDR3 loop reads CASSFGLAGGHEQFF. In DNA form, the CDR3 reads TGTGCCAGCAGCTTCGGACTAGCGGGGGGGCATGAGCAGTTCTTC.

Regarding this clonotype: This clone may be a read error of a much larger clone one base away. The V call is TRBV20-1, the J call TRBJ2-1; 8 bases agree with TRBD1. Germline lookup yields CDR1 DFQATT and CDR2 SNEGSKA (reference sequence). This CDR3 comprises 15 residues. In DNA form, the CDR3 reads TGCAGTGCTAGGGACAGGGTCAGCTCCTACAATGAGCATTTCTTC. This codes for CSARDRVSSYNEHFF.

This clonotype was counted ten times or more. CDR3 in amino acids: CASRLTSGTQYEQYF. Written as DNA, the CDR3 is TGTGCCAGCAGGTTGACTAGCGGAACCCAGTACGAGCAGTACTTC. The chain couples TRBV27 to TRBJ2-7; TRBD2 agrees at 9 bases. Trimming cost V 6 bases and J 4 bases; bases outside gene matches: 10. The germline CDR1 and CDR2 sequences are MNHEY and SMNVEV (reference sequence). The CDR3 loop spans 15 amino acids.

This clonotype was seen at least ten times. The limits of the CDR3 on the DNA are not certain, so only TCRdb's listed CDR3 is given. The CDR3 reads CASSSSLPRGYEQFF. The chain joins TRBV6-2 or TRBV6-3 to TRBJ2-1; TRBD2 is taken as the D call from the table, unchecked against the DNA. Per germline, CDR1 MNHEY and CDR2 SVGEGT. The CDR3 adds up to 15 amino acids, both ends counted.

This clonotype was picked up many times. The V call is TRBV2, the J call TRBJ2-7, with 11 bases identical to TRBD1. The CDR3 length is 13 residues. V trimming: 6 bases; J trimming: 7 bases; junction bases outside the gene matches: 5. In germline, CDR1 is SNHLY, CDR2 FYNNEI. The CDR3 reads CASRGQGGSEQYF. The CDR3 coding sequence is TGTGCCAGCAGGGGACAGGGGGGAAGTGAGCAGTACTTC.

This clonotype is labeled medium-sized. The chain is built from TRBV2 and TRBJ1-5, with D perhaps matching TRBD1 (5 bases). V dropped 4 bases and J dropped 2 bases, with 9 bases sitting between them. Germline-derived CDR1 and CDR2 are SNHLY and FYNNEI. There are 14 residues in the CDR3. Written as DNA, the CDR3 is TGTGCCAGCAGTGGGATGGGGGGCAATCAGCCCCAGCATTTT. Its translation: CASSGMGGNQPQHF.

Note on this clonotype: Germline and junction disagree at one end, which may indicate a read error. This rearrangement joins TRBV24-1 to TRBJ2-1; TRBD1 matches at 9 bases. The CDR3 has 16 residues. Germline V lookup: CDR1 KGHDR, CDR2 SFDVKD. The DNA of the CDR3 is TGCGCCACCAGTGATTCGGGGACAGGGCTCCGAGTTGAGCAGTTCTTC. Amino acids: CATSDSGTGLRVEQFF.

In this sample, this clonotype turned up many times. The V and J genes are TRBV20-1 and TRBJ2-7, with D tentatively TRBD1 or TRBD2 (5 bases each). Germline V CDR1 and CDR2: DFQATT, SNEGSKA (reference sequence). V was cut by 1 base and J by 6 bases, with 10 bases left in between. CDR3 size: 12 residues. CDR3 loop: CSARVWDAEQYF. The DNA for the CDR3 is TGCAGTGCTAGAGTTTGGGACGCCGAGCAGTACTTC.

CDR3 nucleotides: TGTGCCAGCGGCTACTCGGAGGTTCAGGGGCCGCGGGGCTTTGGGGCCAACGTCCTGACTTTC. Translation: CASGYSEVQGPRGFGANVLTF. The chain joins TRBV6-5 to TRBJ2-6; D possibly uses TRBD1 or TRBD2 (6 bases each). The CDR3 covers 21 residues. Germline-derived CDR1 and CDR2 are MNHEY and SVGAGI. V was shortened by 8 bases and J by 3 bases, with 32 bases between the two germline ends.

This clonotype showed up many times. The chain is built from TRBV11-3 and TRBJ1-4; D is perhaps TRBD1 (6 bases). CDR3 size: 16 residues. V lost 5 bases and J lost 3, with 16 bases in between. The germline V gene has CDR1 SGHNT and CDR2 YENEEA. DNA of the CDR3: TGTGCCAGCAGCCTGCAGGGGAGGATCCCTAATGAAAAACTGTTTTTT. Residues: CASSLQGRIPNEKLFF.